Following are 9 T cell receptor beta chains from one sample sequenced in a study of cytomegalovirus exposure and HLA in healthy donors. Primers for the PCR totalled 60 Vbeta and 13 Jbeta. Clones were read by immunoSEQ multiplex PCR, and TCRdb kept only the in-frame ones, dropping some. The repertoire has 200,000 or so clones, about 83% of them found once; the top ten carry around 6.1%. The sequenced material came from PBMCs. All receptors come from a woman aged 25 to 39 in good health and CMV-seropositive.

The CDR3 here is CSVMGPASEQYF. CDR3 DNA sequence: TGCAGCGTGATGGGCCCGGCTTCCGAGCAGTACTTC. The rearrangement uses TRBV29-1 and TRBJ2-7; D gene uncertain. The V end was cut by 6 bases, the J end by 6 bases, with 15 bases between. Germline loops: CDR1 SQVTM, CDR2 ANQGSEA. The CDR3 spans 12 residues.

The chain combines TRBV7-9 with TRBJ1-4; the match to TRBD1 covers 12 bases. Germline V gene sequence: CDR1 SEHNR, CDR2 FQNEAQ (reference sequence). Losses at the gene ends were 4 bases for V and 6 bases for J; bases not matched to a gene: 3. The CDR3 covers 15 residues. CDR3: CASSSGTGGDEKLFF. In DNA, the CDR3 is TGTGCCAGCAGCTCTGGGACAGGGGGCGATGAAAAACTGTTTTTT.

V gene TRBV11-2 combines with J gene TRBJ2-7, with 7 bases fitting TRBD2. Germline-derived CDR1 and CDR2 are SGHAT and FQNNGV. The CDR3 runs 14 residues. With 3 bases clipped from V and 2 bases from J, the junction kept 4 bases outside the gene matches. CDR3 residues: CASSFEGGAYEQYF. The CDR3 region has the DNA TGTGCCAGCAGCTTCGAGGGAGGGGCCTACGAGCAGTACTTC.

The chain combines TRBV10-1 with TRBJ2-7; 7 nucleotides match TRBD1. Trimming at V came to 3 bases and at J to 7 bases, leaving 9 bases not matched to a gene. Germline V gives CDR1 WNHNN, CDR2 SYGVQD (reference sequence). CDR3 length equals 14 residues. Here the CDR3 reads CASSEETGLEEQYF. The CDR3 DNA reads as TGCGCCAGCAGTGAAGAGACAGGGTTGGAAGAGCAGTACTTC.

The chain has TRBV4-1 and TRBJ1-2, with D possibly TRBD1 on 5 matching bases. The germline gives CDR1 MGHRA, CDR2 YSYEKL. This CDR3 has 12 residues. V shed 0 bases and J shed 8 bases, with 7 bases lying between them. CDR3 amino acids: CASSQDHRGYTF. DNA of the CDR3: TGCGCCAGCAGCCAAGATCACAGGGGCTACACCTTC.

The chain links TRBV6-1 to TRBJ2-1; D uncertain. Germline V gives CDR1 MNHNS, CDR2 SASEGT. Trimming removed 1 base at V and 0 bases at J, with 7 bases between. The CDR3 length is 15 residues. The CDR3 loop is CASSEGRSSYNEQFF. The CDR3 nucleotides are TGTGCCAGCAGTGAAGGGCGGAGCTCCTACAATGAGCAGTTCTTC.

Comment on this clone: The same CDR3 can be traced to other DNA sequences in this sample. The rearrangement links TRBV6-5 to TRBJ2-3; TRBD1 matches 9 bases. Germline V CDR1 and CDR2: MNHEY, SVGAGI. This CDR3 has 15 amino acids. J gave up 2 bases and V 6 bases, and 6 bases lay outside the gene matches. This chain's CDR3 is CASRRQGVNTDTQYF. In nucleotides, the CDR3 is TGTGCCAGCAGAAGACAGGGGGTAAACACAGATACGCAGTATTTT.

The V call is TRBV28, the J call TRBJ2-7, with D maybe TRBD2 (5 bases). Germline loops: CDR1 MDHEN, CDR2 SYDVKM. Trimming removed 6 bases at V and 5 bases at J, with 17 bases between. This CDR3 comprises 14 residues. CDR3 amino acids: CASSRTYTGNEQYF. The CDR3 DNA is TGTGCCAGCAGCCGAACCTACACCGGGAACGAGCAGTACTTC.

The chain is built from TRBV29-1 and TRBJ2-5, with D possibly TRBD2 on 6 matching bases. With the DNA end fitting TRBJ2-7 better, the J assignment may be wrong. Germline assignment: CDR1 SQVTM and CDR2 ANQGSEA. This CDR3 comprises 14 residues. The CDR3 region has the DNA TGCAGCGTCGTGGAGGGTCTTGAAGGGGACGAGCAGTACTTC. Amino acids: CSVVEGLEGDEQYF.